The text below deals with one T cell receptor (beta chain). Libraries were prepared by immunoSEQ multiplex PCR; TCRdb keeps only in-frame clonotypes and omits some of them. The sample lists approximately 190,000 clones; 91% were seen once. The data originate from a study of control samples from healthy donors and cancer patients. The germline gives CDR1 SGHDT, CDR2 YYEEEE. Trimming shortened V by 4 bases and J by 7 bases, and 14 bases separated the two germline ends. This CDR3 spans 14 amino acids. Sequencing used blood. The chain couples TRBV5-6 to TRBJ1-4; the D gene is possibly TRBD1 (5 bases). The receptor was derived from a man aged 30 to 45 in good health. CDR3 protein: CASSPGQGVEKLFF. The CDR3 bases are TGTGCCAGCAGCCCGGGTCAGGGAGTTGAAAAACTGTTTTTT.